Listed below are T cell receptor beta chains from one sample, sequenced in a study of cytomegalovirus exposure and HLA in healthy donors. The data were produced by immunoSEQ multiplex PCR, yet TCRdb's version contains in-frame clones alone and is incomplete. The table has about 190,000 clones, roughly 82% seen once. The sample taken for sequencing was PBMCs. The source of these receptors is a woman aged 50 to 65 in good health and CMV-seropositive. Both conserved end residues are part of each CDR3. The order of the fields is V gene, J gene, D gene, clone size, CDR3 DNA, CDR3 protein. D genes are given only for firm matches. Rows may omit the clone size; those that give it use once, few, many or a size class.

TRBV5-1	TRBJ2-5	TRBD2	few	TGCGCCAGCAGCTTCGGGGGGGAGACCCAGTACTTC	CASSFGGETQYF
TRBV7-3	TRBJ2-5	TRBD2	.	TGTGCCAGCAGCTTGGGACTAGCGGGCGAGACCCAGTACTTC	CASSLGLAGETQYF
TRBV2	TRBJ1-4	.	.	TGTGCCAGCAGGGAGGTCCGGGGTTCCCTTAATGAAAAACTGTTTTTT	CASREVRGSLNEKLFF
TRBV28	TRBJ2-7	TRBD1	.	TGTGCCAGCAGTTTAGGGACCGGACAGGGGGCGCGAGAGCAGTACTTC	CASSLGTGQGAREQYF
TRBV9	TRBJ2-6	TRBD1	.	TGTGCCAGCACGGGGGGACAGGGGCCCTCTGGGGCCAACGTCCTGACTTTC	CASTGGQGPSGANVLTF
TRBV27	TRBJ2-1	TRBD2	once	TGTGCCAGCAGGCCTGGACTAGCGGGGCCCCTAAATGAGCAGTTCTTC	CASRPGLAGPLNEQFF
TRBV28	TRBJ2-5	TRBD2	.	TGTGCCAGTAAACTAGCGGGGGGTCTGGAGACCCAGTACTTC	CASKLAGGLETQYF
TRBV10-3	TRBJ2-1	.	.	TGTGCCATCAGCGACAGCTCCTACAATGAGCAGTTCTTC	CAISDSSYNEQFF
TRBV4-3	TRBJ2-3	.	.	TGCGCCAGCAGCCAAGATGGGGGCAGGGGTAGCACAGATACGCAGTATTTT	CASSQDGGRGSTDTQYF
TRBV5-5	TRBJ1-2	.	.	TGTGCCAGCAGCTTGTCAGGCGGGGGCTACACCTTC	CASSLSGGGYTF
TRBV6-1	TRBJ1-1	TRBD1	once	TGTGCCAGCAGTTTAGAACAGGGGAAGAACACTGAAGCTTTCTTT	CASSLEQGKNTEAFF
TRBV5-1	TRBJ1-2	.	.	TGCGCCAGCAGCTTGGAGGATTCAGGGAACTATGGCTACACCTTC	CASSLEDSGNYGYTF
TRBV4-2	TRBJ2-5	.	once	TGTGCCAGCAGCCAAGAACTAACGAAAGAGACCCAGTACTTC	CASSQELTKETQYF
TRBV19	TRBJ1-1	.	.	TGTGCCAGTAACTTTCAGGGGAGAACTGAAGTTTTCTTT	CASNFQGRTEVFF
TRBV29-1	TRBJ1-1	.	.	TGCAGCGTAGGGACTTCCACGGTGAACACTGAAGCTTTCTTT	CSVGTSTVNTEAFF
TRBV9	TRBJ2-2	TRBD2	.	TGTGCCAGCAGCGTAGTTCTAGCGGGGAACACCGGGGAGCTGTTTTTT	CASSVVLAGNTGELFF
TRBV5-1	TRBJ2-2	TRBD2	.	TGCGCCAGCAGCTTAGCGGGACTAGCGAAAACCGGGGAGCTGTTTTTT	CASSLAGLAKTGELFF
TRBV7-8	TRBJ2-5	TRBD1	.	TGTGCCAGCAGCCCCCGTCCCGGGACAGGGGCAGAGGCCCAGTACTTC	CASSPRPGTGAEAQYF
TRBV7-2	TRBJ2-2	TRBD1	.	TGTGCCGTACAGGGGGCTTGGGACACCGGGGAGCTGTTTTTT	CAVQGAWDTGELFF
TRBV5-5	TRBJ2-3	.	.	TGTGCCAGCAGCTATTTAAGGACAGAGCCAGATACGCAGTATTTT	CASSYLRTEPDTQYF
TRBV2	TRBJ1-6	TRBD1	.	TGTGCCAGCAGTGAAGGGGACAGACTTTCACCCCTCCACTTT	CASSEGDRLSPLHF
TRBV6-1	TRBJ1-5	.	.	TGTGCCAGCAGTGAATTCTTAGCGCAGCCCCAGCATTTT	CASSEFLAQPQHF
TRBV5-4	TRBJ1-2	.	.	TGTGCCAGCAGCCAAGAGGAGGGGAATGGCTACACCTTC	CASSQEEGNGYTF
TRBV19	TRBJ1-6	.	.	TGTGCCAGTAGTATCTCAGGGTTGTATTCACCCCTCCACTTT	CASSISGLYSPLHF
TRBV5-6	TRBJ2-2	.	few	TGTGCCAGCAGCCGGGTCACCACCGGGGAGCTGTTTTTT	CASSRVTTGELFF
TRBV18	TRBJ1-6	.	.	TGTGCCAGCTCACTCAACGGGCCAGGGGCCAATTCACCCCTCCACTTT	CASSLNGPGANSPLHF
TRBV29-1	TRBJ2-3	TRBD2	.	TGCAGCGTTGACGGGGGGGGCCTGAGAGGGACAGATACGCAGTATTTT	CSVDGGGLRGTDTQYF
TRBV6-5	TRBJ1-2	.	.	TGTGCCAGCAGTGCTACGTCTAACTATGGCTACACCTTC	CASSATSNYGYTF
TRBV2	TRBJ1-2	.	.	TGTGCCAGCAGTGAATTGCGGCAGGGCTATGGCTACACCTTC	CASSELRQGYGYTF
TRBV13	TRBJ2-7	TRBD2	.	TGTGCCAGCAGCCCCCGAGCTAGCGGGGGTGTTGAGCAGTACTTC	CASSPRASGGVEQYF
TRBV4-2	TRBJ1-1	.	once	TGTGCCAGCAGCCAGGCCGACACTGAAGCTTTCTTT	CASSQADTEAFF
TRBV5-8	TRBJ2-2	TRBD1	.	TGTGCCAGCAGGGGGGGACAGGCGAACACCGGGGAGCTGTTTTTT	CASRGGQANTGELFF
TRBV30	TRBJ1-3	.	.	TGTGCCTGGAGTGTTCGGGGGGCAATCTCTGGAAACACCATATATTTT	CAWSVRGAISGNTIYF